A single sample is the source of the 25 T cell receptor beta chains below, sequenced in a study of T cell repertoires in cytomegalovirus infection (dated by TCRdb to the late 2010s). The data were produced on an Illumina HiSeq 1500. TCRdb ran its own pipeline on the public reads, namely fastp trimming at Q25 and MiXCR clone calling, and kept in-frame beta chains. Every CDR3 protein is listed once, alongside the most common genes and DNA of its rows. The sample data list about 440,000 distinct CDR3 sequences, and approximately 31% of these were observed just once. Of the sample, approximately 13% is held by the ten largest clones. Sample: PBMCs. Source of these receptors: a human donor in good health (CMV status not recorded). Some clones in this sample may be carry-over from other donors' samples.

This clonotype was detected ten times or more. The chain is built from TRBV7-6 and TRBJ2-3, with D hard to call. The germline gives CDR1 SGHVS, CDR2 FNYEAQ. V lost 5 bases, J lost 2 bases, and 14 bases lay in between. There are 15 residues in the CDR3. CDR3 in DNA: TGTGCCAGCAGCCGAGCTAACAGTTTCACAGATACGCAGTATTTT. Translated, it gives CASSRANSFTDTQYF.

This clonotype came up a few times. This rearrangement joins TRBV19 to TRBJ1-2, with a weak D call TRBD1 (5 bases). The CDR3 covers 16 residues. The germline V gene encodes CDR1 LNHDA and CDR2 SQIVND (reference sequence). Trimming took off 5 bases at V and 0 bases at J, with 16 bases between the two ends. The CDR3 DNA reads TGTGCCAGTAGTCCCCCCCCCGGGGCATCTAACTATGGCTACACCTTC. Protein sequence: CASSPPPGASNYGYTF.

The chain's CDR3 is CASSPEGQGITYEQYF. In DNA form, the CDR3 reads TGTGCCAGCAGCCCGGAGGGACAGGGGATAACCTACGAGCAGTACTTC. The chain couples TRBV4-2 to TRBJ2-7; 10 nucleotides match TRBD1. The length of the CDR3 is 16 residues. The germline CDR1 and CDR2 sequences are LGHNA and YNFKEQ. Trimming took 4 bases from V and 2 from J; bases not matched to a gene: 8.

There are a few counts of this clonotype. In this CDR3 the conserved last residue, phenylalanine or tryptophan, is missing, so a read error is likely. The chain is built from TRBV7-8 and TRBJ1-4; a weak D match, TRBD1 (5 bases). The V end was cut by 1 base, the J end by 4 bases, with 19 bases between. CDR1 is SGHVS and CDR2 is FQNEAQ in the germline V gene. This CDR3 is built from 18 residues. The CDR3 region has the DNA TGTGCCAGCAGCTTAGGCATGGGACGGATAATTAGTAATGAAAAACTGTTTTTG. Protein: CASSLGMGRIISNEKLFL.

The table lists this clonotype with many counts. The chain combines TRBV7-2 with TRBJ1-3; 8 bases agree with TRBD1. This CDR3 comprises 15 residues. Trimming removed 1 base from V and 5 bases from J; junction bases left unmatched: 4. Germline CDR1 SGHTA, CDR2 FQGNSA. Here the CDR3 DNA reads TGTGCCAGCAGCTTAGTAGGACAGGGAAGAAACACCATATATTTT. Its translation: CASSLVGQGRNTIYF. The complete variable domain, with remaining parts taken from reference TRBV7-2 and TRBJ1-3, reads GAGVSQSPSNKVTEKGKDVELRCDPISGHTALYWYRQSLGQGLEFLIYFQGNSAPDKSGLPSDRFSAERTGGSVSTLTIQRTQQEDSAVYLCASSLVGQGRNTIYFGEGSWLTVV.

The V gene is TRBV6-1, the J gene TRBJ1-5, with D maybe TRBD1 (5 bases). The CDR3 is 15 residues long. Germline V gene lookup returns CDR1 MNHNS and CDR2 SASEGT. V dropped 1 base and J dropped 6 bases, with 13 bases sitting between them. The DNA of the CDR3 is TGTGCCAGCAGTGAAGGCCAGGGAGCAAGTCAGCCCCAGCATTTT. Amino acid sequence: CASSEGQGASQPQHF.

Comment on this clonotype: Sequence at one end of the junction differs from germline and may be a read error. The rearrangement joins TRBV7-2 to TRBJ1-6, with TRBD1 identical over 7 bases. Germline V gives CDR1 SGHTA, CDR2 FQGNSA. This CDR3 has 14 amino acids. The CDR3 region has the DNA TGTGCCAGCAGATTAGGGGGCGATAATTCACCCCTCCCCTTT. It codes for CASRLGGDNSPLPF.

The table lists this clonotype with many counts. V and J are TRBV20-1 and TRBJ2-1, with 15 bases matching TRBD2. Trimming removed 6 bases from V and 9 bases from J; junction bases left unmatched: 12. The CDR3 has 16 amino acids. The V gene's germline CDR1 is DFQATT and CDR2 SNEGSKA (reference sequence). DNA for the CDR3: TGCAGTGCCTCCGGACTAGCGGGGGGGCCGGAACGTGAGCAGTTCTTC. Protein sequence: CSASGLAGGPEREQFF.

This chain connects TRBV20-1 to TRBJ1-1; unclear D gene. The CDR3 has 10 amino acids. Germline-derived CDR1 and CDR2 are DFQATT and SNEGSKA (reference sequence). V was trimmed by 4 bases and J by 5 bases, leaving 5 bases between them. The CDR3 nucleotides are TGCAGTGCTATGGTTACTGAAGCTTTCTTT. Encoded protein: CSAMVTEAFF.

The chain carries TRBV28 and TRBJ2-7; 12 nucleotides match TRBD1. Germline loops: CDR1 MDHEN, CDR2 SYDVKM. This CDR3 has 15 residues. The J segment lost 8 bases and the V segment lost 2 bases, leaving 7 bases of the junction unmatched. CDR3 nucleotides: TGTGCCAGCAGTTTACCCCCGGGACAGGGGGCCCAGCAGTACTTC. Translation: CASSLPPGQGAQQYF.

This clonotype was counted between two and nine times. The CDR3, as DNA: TGTGCCAGCAGCCGGGAGGGGACGGAACTTTACAATGAGCAGTTCTTC. This encodes CASSREGTELYNEQFF. The V gene is TRBV4-2, the J gene TRBJ2-1; 7 bases line up with TRBD2. V lost 4 bases and J lost 4; bases outside the gene matches: 10. CDR3 length equals 16 residues. CDR1 and CDR2 (germline): LGHNA, YNFKEQ.

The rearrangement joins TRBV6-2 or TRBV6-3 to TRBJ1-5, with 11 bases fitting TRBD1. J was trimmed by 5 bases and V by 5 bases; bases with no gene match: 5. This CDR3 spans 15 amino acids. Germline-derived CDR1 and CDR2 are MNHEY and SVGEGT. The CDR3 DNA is TGTGCCAGCAGTCAAGGACAGGGGGCAGATCAGCCCCAGCATTTT. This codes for CASSQGQGADQPQHF.

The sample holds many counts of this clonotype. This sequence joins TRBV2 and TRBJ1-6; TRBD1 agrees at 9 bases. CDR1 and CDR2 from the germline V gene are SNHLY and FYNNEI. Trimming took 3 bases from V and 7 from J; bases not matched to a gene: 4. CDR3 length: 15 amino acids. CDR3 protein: CASSEPTGGNSPLHF. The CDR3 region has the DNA TGTGCCAGCAGTGAGCCGACAGGGGGGAATTCACCCCTCCACTTT.

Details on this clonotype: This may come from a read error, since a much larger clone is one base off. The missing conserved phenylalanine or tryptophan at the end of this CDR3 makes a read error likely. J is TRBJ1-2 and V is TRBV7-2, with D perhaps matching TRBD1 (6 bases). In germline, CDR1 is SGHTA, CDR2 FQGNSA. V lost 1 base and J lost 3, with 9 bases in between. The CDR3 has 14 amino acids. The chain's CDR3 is CASSLGHRDYGYTL. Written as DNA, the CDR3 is TGTGCCAGCAGCTTAGGTCACAGGGACTATGGCTACACCTTA.

Written as DNA, the CDR3 is TGTGCCAGCAGAACTCGGACCGGCTGGACTGAAGCTTTCTTT. Its translation is CASRTRTGWTEAFF. The V gene is TRBV2, the J gene TRBJ1-1; D unclear. Trimming stripped 6 bases from V and 5 bases from J, with 16 bases between. The germline CDR1 and CDR2 sequences are SNHLY and FYNNEI. The CDR3 loop spans 14 amino acids.

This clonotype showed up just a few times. CDR3 amino acids: CASSLWQVNTEAFF. The CDR3 nucleotides are TGTGCCAGCAGCTTGTGGCAGGTGAACACTGAAGCTTTCTTT. The chain has TRBV7-2 and TRBJ1-1; D is unresolved. The V gene lost 3 bases and the J gene lost 0 bases, with 8 bases spanning the gap. CDR3 length equals 14 residues. Germline V gene data show CDR1 as SGHTA and CDR2 as FQGNSA.

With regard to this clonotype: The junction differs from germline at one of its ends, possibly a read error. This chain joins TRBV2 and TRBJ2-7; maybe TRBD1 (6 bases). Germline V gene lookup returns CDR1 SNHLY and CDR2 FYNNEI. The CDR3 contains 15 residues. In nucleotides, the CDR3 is TGTGCCTGCAGGGCCCTGGGTGACAGGACCTACGAGCAGTACTTC. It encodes CACRALGDRTYEQYF.

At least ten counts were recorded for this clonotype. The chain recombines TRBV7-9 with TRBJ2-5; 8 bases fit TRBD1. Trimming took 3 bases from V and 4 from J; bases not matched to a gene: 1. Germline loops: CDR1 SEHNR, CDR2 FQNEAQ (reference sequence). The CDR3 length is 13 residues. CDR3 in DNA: TGTGCCAGCAGCTTGGACAGGGCAGAGACCCAGTACTTC. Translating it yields CASSLDRAETQYF.

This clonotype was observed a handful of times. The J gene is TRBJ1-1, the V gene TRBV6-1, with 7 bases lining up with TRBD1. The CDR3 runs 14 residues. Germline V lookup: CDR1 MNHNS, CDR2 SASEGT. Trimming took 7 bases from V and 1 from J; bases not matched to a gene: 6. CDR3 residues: CASKTDRSNTEAFF. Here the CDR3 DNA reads TGTGCCAGCAAAACGGACAGGTCGAACACTGAAGCTTTCTTT.

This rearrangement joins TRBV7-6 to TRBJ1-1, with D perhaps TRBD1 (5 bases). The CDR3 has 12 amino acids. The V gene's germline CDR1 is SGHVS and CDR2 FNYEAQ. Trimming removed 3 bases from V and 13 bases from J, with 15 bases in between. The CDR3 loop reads CASSLGGTEYFF. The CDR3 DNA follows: TGTGCCAGCAGCTTGGGGGGTACTGAATATTTCTTT.

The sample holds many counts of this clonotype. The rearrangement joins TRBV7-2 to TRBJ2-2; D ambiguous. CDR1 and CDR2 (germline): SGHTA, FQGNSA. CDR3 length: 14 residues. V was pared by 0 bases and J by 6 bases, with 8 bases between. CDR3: CASSLAWASGELFF. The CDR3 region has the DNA TGTGCCAGCAGCTTAGCTTGGGCGTCCGGGGAGCTGTTTTTT. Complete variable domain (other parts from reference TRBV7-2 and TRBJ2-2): GAGVSQSPSNKVTEKGKDVELRCDPISGHTALYWYRQSLGQGLEFLIYFQGNSAPDKSGLPSDRFSAERTGGSVSTLTIQRTQQEDSAVYLCASSLAWASGELFFGEGSRLTVL.

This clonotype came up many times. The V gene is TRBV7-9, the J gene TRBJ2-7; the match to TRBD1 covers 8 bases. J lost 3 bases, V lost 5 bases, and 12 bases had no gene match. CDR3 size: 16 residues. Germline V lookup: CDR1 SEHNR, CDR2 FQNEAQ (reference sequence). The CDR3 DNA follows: TGTGCCAGCAGCCCCCCAGGGGGCGCGGGTCTCTACGAGCAGTACTTC. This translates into CASSPPGGAGLYEQYF.

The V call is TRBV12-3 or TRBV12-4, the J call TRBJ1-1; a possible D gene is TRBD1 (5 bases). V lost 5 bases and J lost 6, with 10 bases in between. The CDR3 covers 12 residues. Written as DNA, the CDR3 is TGTGCCAGCAGTCCCAGGGTACCTGAAGCTTTCTTT. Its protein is CASSPRVPEAFF.

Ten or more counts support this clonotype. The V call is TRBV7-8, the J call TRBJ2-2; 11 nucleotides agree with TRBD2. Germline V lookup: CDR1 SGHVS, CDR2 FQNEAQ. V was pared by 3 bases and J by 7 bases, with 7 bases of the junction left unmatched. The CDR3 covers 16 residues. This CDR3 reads CASSFLAGGQVGELFF. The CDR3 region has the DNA TGTGCCAGCAGCTTTTTAGCGGGGGGGCAAGTCGGGGAGCTGTTTTTT. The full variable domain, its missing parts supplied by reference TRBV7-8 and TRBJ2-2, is GAGVSQSPRYKVAKRGQDVALRCDPISGHVSLFWYQQALGQGPEFLTYFQNEAQLDKSGLPSDRFFAERPEGSVSTLKIQRTQQEDSAVYLCASSFLAGGQVGELFFGEGSRLTVL.

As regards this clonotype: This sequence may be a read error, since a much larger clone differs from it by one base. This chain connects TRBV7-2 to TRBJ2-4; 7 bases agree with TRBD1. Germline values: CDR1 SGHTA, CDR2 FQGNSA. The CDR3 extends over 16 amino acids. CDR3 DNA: TGTGCCAGCAGCTCTAAAGACAGGGTCCCCAAAAACCTTCAGTACTTC. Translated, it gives CASSSKDRVPKNLQYF.